A single TCR beta chain is shown here with its context. Distinct nucleotide sequences in the sample also encode this CDR3. This entry comes from a study of blood T cell repertoires in COVID-19. Study summary: T cells, B-cell-depleted T cells, or PBMCs provided the cDNA or gDNA that served as material.

Enrollment of patients from Seattle took place during active infection, with longitudinal follow-up. Trimming cost V 3 bases and J 3 bases; bases outside gene matches: 4. The germline V gene encodes CDR1 KGHSH and CDR2 LQKENI. This CDR3 comprises 14 residues. Study processing details: Nucleated cell counts were estimated from reference gene primer amplification. TCRdb's table, derived via immunoSEQ multiplex PCR, lists solely in-frame clones and lacks some. Clone size and V and J calls were adopted from that table, with D and trimming inferred from the DNA. The sample consists of roughly 400,000 clones, about 90% of them appearing once.

The TCR was taken from a woman aged 55-70 years with COVID-19, enrolled during active disease. Source material: peripheral blood. This rearrangement joins TRBV18 to TRBJ2-7, with TRBD2 matching 8 bases. DNA for the CDR3: TGTGCCAGCTCACCCCCGGGGGGGAGCTACGAGCAGTACTTC. Translating it yields CASSPPGGSYEQYF.